This T cell receptor (beta chain) emerged from a study of early stage breast cancer tumors. The table came from immunoSEQ multiplex PCR; TCRdb's copy has only in-frame clones and leaves some out. This sample has over 25,000 clones, with 80% found just once. Turning to this clone: No antigen is known for it.

Whole-study results and caveats: Tumors had around 2.5-fold higher T cell density than normal breast. Functional markers like CD4, CD8 and FOXP3 were missed in bulk sequencing.

Between the trimmed V and J ends, which lost 5 bases and 1 base, there was a span of 9 bases. Looked up from germline, CDR1 is SEHNR and CDR2 is FQNEAQ (reference sequence). The CDR3 runs 13 residues. This clonotype was obtained from a person in their sixties with breast cancer. Sequencing was carried out using blood. The gene calls are TRBV7-9 and TRBJ2-7; no definite D call. The CDR3 here is CASSQHPSYEQYF. DNA of the CDR3: TGTGCCAGCAGCCAACACCCTTCCTACGAGCAGTACTTC.